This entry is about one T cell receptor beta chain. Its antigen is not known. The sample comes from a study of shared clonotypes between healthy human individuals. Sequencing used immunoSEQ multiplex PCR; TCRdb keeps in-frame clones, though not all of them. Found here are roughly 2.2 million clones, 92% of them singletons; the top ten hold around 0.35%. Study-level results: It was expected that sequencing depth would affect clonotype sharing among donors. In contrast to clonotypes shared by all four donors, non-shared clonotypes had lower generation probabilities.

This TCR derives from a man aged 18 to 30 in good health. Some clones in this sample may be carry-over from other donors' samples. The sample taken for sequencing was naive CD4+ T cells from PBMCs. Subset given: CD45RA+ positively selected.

This CDR3 is CASSTGTSADTQYF. As DNA, the CDR3 is TGTGCCAGCAGCACCGGGACTAGCGCTGATACGCAGTATTTT. This chain connects TRBV7-3 to TRBJ2-3, with 10 bases identical to TRBD2. With 5 bases clipped from V and 6 bases from J, the junction kept 5 bases outside the gene matches. The V gene's germline CDR1 is SGHTA and CDR2 FQGTGA. CDR3 length equals 14 residues.